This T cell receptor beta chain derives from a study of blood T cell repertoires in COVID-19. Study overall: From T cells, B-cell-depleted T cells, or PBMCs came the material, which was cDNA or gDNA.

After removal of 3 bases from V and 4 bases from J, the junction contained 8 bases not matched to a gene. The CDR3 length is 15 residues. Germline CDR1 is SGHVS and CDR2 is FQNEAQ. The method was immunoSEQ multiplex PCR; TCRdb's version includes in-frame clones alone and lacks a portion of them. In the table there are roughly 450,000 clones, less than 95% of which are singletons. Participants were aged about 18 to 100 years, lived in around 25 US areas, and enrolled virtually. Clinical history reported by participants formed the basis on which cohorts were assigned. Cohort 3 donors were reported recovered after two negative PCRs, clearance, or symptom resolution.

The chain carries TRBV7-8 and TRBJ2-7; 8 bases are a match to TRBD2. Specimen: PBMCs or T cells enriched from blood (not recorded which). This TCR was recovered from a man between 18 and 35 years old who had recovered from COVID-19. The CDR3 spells CASSLVSGTGYEQYF. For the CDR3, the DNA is TGTGCCAGCAGCTTGGTTAGCGGGACTGGGTACGAGCAGTACTTC.